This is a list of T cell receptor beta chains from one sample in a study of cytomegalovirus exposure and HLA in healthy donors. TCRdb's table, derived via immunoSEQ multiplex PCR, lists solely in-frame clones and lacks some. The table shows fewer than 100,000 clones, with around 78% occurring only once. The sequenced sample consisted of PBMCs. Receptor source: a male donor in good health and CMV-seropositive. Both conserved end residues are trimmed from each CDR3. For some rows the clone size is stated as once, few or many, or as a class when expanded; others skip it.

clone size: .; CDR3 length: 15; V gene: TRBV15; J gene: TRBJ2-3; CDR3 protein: ATSRGPGLASTDTQY
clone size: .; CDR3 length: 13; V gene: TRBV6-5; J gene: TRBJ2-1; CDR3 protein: ASTRTRSIYNEQF
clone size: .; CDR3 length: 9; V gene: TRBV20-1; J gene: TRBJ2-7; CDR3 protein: SAPDPGEQY
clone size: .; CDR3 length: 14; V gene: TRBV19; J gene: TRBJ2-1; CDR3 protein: ASSKASGRVYNEQF
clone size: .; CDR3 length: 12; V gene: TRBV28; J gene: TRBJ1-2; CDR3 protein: ASSRPGAVYGYT
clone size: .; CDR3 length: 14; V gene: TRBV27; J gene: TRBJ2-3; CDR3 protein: ASSPLRNSGTDTQY
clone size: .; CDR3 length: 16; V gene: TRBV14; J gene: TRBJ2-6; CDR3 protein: ASSPPTGAVSGANVLT
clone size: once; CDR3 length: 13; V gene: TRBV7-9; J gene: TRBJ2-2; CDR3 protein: ASRPPVSSPGELF
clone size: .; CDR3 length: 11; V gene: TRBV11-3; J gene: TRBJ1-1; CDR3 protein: ASSFTRITEAF
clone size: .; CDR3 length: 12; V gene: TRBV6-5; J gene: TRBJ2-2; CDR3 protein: ASSGKRDSGELF
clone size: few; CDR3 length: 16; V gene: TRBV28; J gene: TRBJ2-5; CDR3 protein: ASSTGLAGVAAQETQY
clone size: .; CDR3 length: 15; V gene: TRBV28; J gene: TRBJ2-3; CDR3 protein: ASRPTGTSGRTDTQY
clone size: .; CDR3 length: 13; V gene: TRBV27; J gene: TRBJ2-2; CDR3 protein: ASSLNDWYTGELF
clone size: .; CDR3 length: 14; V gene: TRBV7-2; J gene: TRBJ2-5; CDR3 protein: ASSLGQGGGRVAQY
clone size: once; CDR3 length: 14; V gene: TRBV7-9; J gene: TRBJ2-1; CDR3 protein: ASSPLKGGNYNEQF
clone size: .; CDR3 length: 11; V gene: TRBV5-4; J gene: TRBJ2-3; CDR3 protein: ASSLGGSDTQY
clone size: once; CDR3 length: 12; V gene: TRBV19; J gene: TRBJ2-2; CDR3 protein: ASTQSAGTGELF